This TCR beta chain appears in the sequencing data of a study of CD8 T cells in ankylosing spondylitis. Germline trimming cut 7 bases from V and 2 bases from J; bases unmatched to any gene: 8. Germline assignment: CDR1 DFQATT and CDR2 SNEGSKA (reference sequence). This CDR3 spans 14 amino acids. Study-wide results and limits: About 8 highly homologous variants made up a TCR beta motif, and this motif appeared characteristic of ankylosing spondylitis blood.

Scientists made TCR beta libraries using quantitative 5'-RACE with molecular barcodes. TCRdb re-called the 5' RACE reads through MiXCR, storing one row per CDR3 protein. The repertoire holds some 800,000 distinct CDR3 sequences, with about 11% as singletons. This clonotype was recorded a few times. The antigen is unknown. The receptor was derived from a male donor with ankylosing spondylitis. The chain links TRBV20-1 to TRBJ2-3, with TRBD1 identical over 8 bases. Sequenced input: blood, either unsorted or a sorted T cell fraction (not recorded which). The DNA for the CDR3 is TGCAGTGTCACAGACAGGGGTACCACAGATACGCAGTATTTT. Residues: CSVTDRGTTDTQYF.